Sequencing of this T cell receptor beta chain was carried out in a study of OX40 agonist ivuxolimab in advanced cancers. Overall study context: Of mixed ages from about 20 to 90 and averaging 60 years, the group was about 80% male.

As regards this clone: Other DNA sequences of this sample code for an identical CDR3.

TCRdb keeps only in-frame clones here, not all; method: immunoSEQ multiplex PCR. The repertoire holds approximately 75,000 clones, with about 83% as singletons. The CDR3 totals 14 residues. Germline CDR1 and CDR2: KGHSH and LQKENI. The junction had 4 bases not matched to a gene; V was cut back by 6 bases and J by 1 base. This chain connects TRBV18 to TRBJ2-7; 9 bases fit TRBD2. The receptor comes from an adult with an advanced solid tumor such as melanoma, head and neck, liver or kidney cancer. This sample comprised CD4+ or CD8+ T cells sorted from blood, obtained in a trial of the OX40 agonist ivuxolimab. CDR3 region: CASSSGSPSYEQYF. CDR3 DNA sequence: TGTGCCAGCTCTAGCGGGAGCCCTTCCTACGAGCAGTACTTC. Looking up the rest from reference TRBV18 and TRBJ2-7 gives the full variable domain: NAGVMQNPRHLVRRRGQEARLRCSPMKGHSHVYWYRQLPEEGLKFMVYLQKENIIDESGMPKERFSAEFPKEGPSILRIQQVVRGDSAAYFCASSSGSPSYEQYFGPGTRLTVT.